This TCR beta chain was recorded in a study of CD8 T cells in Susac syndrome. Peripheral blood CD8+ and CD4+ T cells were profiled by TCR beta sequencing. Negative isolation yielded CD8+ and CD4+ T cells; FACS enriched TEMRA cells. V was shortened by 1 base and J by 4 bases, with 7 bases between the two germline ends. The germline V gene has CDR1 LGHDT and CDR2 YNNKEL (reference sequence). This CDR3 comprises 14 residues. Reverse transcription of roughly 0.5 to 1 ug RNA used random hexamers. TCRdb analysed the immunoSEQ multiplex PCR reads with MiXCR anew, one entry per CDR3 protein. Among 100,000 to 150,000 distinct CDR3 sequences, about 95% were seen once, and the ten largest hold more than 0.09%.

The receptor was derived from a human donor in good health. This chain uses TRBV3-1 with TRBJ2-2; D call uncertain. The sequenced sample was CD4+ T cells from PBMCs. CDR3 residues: CASSQGLVTGELFF. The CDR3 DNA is TGTGCCAGCAGCCAAGGCCTGGTCACCGGGGAGCTGTTTTTT.